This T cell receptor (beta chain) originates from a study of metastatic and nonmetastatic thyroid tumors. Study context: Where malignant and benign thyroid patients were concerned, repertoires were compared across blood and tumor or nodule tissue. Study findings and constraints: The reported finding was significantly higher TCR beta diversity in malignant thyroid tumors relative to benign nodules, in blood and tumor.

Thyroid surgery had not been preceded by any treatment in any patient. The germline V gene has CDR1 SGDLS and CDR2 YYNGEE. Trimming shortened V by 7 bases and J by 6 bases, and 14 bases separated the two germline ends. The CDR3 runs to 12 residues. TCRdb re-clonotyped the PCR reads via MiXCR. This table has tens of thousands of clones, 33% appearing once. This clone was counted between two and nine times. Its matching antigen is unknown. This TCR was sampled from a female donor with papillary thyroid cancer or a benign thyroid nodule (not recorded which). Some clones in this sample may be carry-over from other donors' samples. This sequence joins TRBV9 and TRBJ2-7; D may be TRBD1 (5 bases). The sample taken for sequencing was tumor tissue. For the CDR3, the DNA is TGTGCCAGCCGACGACAGCCTCGCGAGCAGTACTTC. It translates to CASRRQPREQYF.